The 15 T cell receptor beta chains below all came from one sample that was sequenced in a study of identical twins. TCRdb analysed the 5' RACE reads with MiXCR anew, one entry per CDR3 protein. The data show approximately 150,000 distinct CDR3 sequences, with around 3.6% seen just once and around 8% held by the top ten. The sequencing input was memory T cells sorted from blood. The receptors here all came from a man younger than 30 in good health.

This clonotype was seen repeatedly, ten times or more. The V and J genes are TRBV7-3 and TRBJ2-2; no clear D gene. V was cut by 7 bases and J by 0 bases, with 9 bases left in between. Per germline, CDR1 SGHTA and CDR2 FQGTGA. The CDR3 runs 14 residues. The CDR3 loop reads CASTLGTNTGELFF. Here the CDR3 DNA reads TGTGCCAGCACCTTGGGCACGAACACCGGGGAGCTGTTTTTT. Looking up the rest from reference TRBV7-3 and TRBJ2-2 gives the full variable domain: GAGVSQTPSNKVTEKGKYVELRCDPISGHTALYWYRQSLGQGPEFLIYFQGTGAADDSGLPNDRFFAVRPEGSVSTLKIQRTERGDSAVYLCASTLGTNTGELFFGEGSRLTVL.

This clonotype was observed at least ten times. The V call is TRBV5-1, the J call TRBJ2-1; D may be TRBD2 (6 bases). This CDR3 is built from 16 residues. The germline gives CDR1 SGHRS, CDR2 YFSETQ. With 3 bases removed from V and 0 bases from J, the gap between germline ends came to 13 bases. CDR3 sequence reads: CASSSIPGLSYNEQFF. CDR3 nucleotide sequence: TGCGCCAGCAGCTCGATACCGGGACTCTCCTACAATGAGCAGTTCTTC.

V gene TRBV11-2 combines with J gene TRBJ2-7; 9 nucleotides line up with TRBD1. Germline V CDR1 and CDR2: SGHAT, FQNNGV. The CDR3 has 19 amino acids. Trimming removed 4 bases from V and 1 base from J; junction bases left unmatched: 17. The CDR3 is CASSSRPRQGGFRSYEQYF. The CDR3 region has the DNA TGTGCCAGCAGCTCCAGACCAAGACAGGGGGGATTTAGATCCTACGAGCAGTACTTC.

This clonotype was seen at least ten times. The chain couples TRBV5-5 to TRBJ1-3; D not resolved. The ends were cut back, 0 bases at V and 0 bases at J, with 10 bases in the middle. This CDR3 is built from 16 residues. The germline V gene has CDR1 SGHKS and CDR2 YYEKEE (reference sequence). CDR3 amino acids: CASSLAAGFSGNTIYF. The CDR3 DNA reads TGTGCCAGCAGCTTGGCCGCGGGTTTCTCTGGAAACACCATATATTTT. The complete variable domain, with remaining parts taken from reference TRBV5-5 and TRBJ1-3, reads DAGVTQSPTHLIKTRGQQVTLRCSPISGHKSVSWYQQVLGQGPQFIFQYYEKEERGRGNFPDRFSARQFPNYSSELNVNALLLGDSALYLCASSLAAGFSGNTIYFGEGSWLTVV.

This clonotype showed up many times. The V and J genes are TRBV12-5 and TRBJ2-1; no clear D. The V gene's germline CDR1 is LGHNT and CDR2 FRNRAP. This CDR3 contains 14 residues. V shed 1 base and J shed 7 bases, with 11 bases lying between them. The CDR3 here is CASGLGDVRNEQFF. Here the CDR3 DNA reads TGTGCTAGTGGTTTGGGTGACGTAAGGAATGAGCAGTTCTTC.

This clonotype came up many times. The rearrangement joins TRBV28 to TRBJ1-3; D unresolved. The V gene lost 7 bases and the J gene lost 4 bases, with 14 bases spanning the gap. In germline, CDR1 is MDHEN, CDR2 SYDVKM. The CDR3 has 14 amino acids. This CDR3 is CASIGRGSGNTIYF. The CDR3, as DNA: TGTGCCAGCATCGGACGCGGGTCGGGAAACACCATATATTTT.

This clonotype was seen many times. J is TRBJ2-5 and V is TRBV3-1; D could derive from TRBD1 or TRBD2 (5 bases each). This CDR3 has 15 residues. The germline V and J ends were trimmed by 4 bases and 1 base, with 13 bases remaining between them. Per germline, CDR1 LGHDT and CDR2 YNNKEL (reference sequence). CDR3 sequence: CASSRPGPRQETQYF. The CDR3 DNA reads TGTGCCAGCAGCCGCCCGGGACCCCGCCAAGAGACCCAGTACTTC.

Ten or more counts support this clonotype. V usage is TRBV27 and J usage is TRBJ1-6, with D uncertain. Per germline, CDR1 MNHEY and CDR2 SMNVEV (reference sequence). The CDR3 spans 12 residues. V lost 3 bases and J 5 bases, leaving 2 bases between the germline ends. DNA of the CDR3: TGTGCCAGCAGTTTGAATAATTCACCCCTCCACTTT. Its protein product is CASSLNNSPLHF.

At least ten counts were recorded for this clonotype. The chain employs TRBV20-1 and TRBJ2-1, with 9 positions matching TRBD2. Germline CDR1 and CDR2: DFQATT and SNEGSKA (reference sequence). The J segment lost 0 bases and the V segment lost 2 bases, leaving 11 bases of the junction unmatched. The CDR3 extends over 18 amino acids. CDR3 protein: CSARRTEAGGISYNEQFF. The CDR3 coding sequence is TGCAGTGCTAGACGGACGGAAGCGGGAGGAATCTCCTACAATGAGCAGTTCTTC.

The chain is built from TRBV7-2 and TRBJ1-5; D unresolved. The CDR3 loop spans 11 amino acids. Germline loops: CDR1 SGHTA, CDR2 FQGNSA. V was cut by 0 bases and J by 11 bases, with 5 bases left in between. The CDR3 here is CASSLAQTQHF. CDR3 in DNA: TGTGCCAGCAGCTTAGCCCAGACCCAGCATTTT. The full variable domain, its missing parts supplied by reference TRBV7-2 and TRBJ1-5, is GAGVSQSPSNKVTEKGKDVELRCDPISGHTALYWYRQSLGQGLEFLIYFQGNSAPDKSGLPSDRFSAERTGGSVSTLTIQRTQQEDSAVYLCASSLAQTQHFGDGTRLSIL.

This clonotype has ten or more counts. The V gene is TRBV19, the J gene TRBJ2-1; 9 nucleotides match TRBD2. The V segment lost 7 bases and the J segment 7 bases; nucleotides outside the gene matches: 8. Germline values: CDR1 LNHDA, CDR2 SQIVND (reference sequence). The CDR3 runs to 14 residues. The CDR3 DNA is TGTGCCAGTAATGCGGGAGGGCCGGGGAATGAGCAGTTCTTC. Residues: CASNAGGPGNEQFF.

This clonotype was observed at least ten times. The chain carries TRBV13 and TRBJ1-1; possible D gene TRBD1, 5 bases. Trimming took 4 bases from V and 1 from J, leaving 10 bases between them. Germline V lookup: CDR1 PRHDT, CDR2 FYEKMQ (reference sequence). This CDR3 is built from 14 residues. The CDR3 reads CASSWWTKNTEAFF. CDR3 bases: TGTGCCAGCAGCTGGTGGACAAAGAACACTGAAGCTTTCTTT.

This clonotype occurred many times. The V call is TRBV5-1, the J call TRBJ2-1; possibly TRBD1 or TRBD2 for D (6 bases each). This CDR3 spans 16 amino acids. Deletions cut 6 bases from V and 0 bases from J, with 16 bases between. Looked up from germline, CDR1 is SGHRS and CDR2 is YFSETQ. This chain's CDR3 is CASTQGGYSSYNEQFF. The CDR3 DNA sequence: TGCGCCAGCACACAGGGAGGTTACAGCTCCTACAATGAGCAGTTCTTC. Drawing the rest from reference TRBV5-1 and TRBJ2-1, the complete variable domain is KAGVTQTPRYLIKTRGQQVTLSCSPISGHRSVSWYQQTPGQGLQFLFEYFSETQRNKGNFPGRFSGRQFSNSRSEMNVSTLELGDSALYLCASTQGGYSSYNEQFFGPGTRLTVL.

This clonotype showed up many times. This chain connects TRBV4-3 to TRBJ2-1; D is undetermined. Trimming took off 4 bases at V and 5 bases at J, with 15 bases between the two ends. The CDR3 sequence is 15 residues long. Germline lookup yields CDR1 LGHNA and CDR2 YSLEER. The DNA for the CDR3 is TGCGCCAGCAGCCTCACGGATCAGTCCCACAATGAGCAGTTCTTC. As protein: CASSLTDQSHNEQFF.

This clonotype was seen many times. The chain recombines TRBV10-3 with TRBJ1-5; D not resolved. V gave up 5 bases and J gave up 1 base, with 9 bases separating them. The CDR3 runs to 14 residues. Germline V gene data show CDR1 as ENHRY and CDR2 as SYGVKD. The CDR3, as DNA: TGTGCCATCAGTCACAAGGAGAGCAATCAGCCCCAGCATTTT. Its translation is CAISHKESNQPQHF.